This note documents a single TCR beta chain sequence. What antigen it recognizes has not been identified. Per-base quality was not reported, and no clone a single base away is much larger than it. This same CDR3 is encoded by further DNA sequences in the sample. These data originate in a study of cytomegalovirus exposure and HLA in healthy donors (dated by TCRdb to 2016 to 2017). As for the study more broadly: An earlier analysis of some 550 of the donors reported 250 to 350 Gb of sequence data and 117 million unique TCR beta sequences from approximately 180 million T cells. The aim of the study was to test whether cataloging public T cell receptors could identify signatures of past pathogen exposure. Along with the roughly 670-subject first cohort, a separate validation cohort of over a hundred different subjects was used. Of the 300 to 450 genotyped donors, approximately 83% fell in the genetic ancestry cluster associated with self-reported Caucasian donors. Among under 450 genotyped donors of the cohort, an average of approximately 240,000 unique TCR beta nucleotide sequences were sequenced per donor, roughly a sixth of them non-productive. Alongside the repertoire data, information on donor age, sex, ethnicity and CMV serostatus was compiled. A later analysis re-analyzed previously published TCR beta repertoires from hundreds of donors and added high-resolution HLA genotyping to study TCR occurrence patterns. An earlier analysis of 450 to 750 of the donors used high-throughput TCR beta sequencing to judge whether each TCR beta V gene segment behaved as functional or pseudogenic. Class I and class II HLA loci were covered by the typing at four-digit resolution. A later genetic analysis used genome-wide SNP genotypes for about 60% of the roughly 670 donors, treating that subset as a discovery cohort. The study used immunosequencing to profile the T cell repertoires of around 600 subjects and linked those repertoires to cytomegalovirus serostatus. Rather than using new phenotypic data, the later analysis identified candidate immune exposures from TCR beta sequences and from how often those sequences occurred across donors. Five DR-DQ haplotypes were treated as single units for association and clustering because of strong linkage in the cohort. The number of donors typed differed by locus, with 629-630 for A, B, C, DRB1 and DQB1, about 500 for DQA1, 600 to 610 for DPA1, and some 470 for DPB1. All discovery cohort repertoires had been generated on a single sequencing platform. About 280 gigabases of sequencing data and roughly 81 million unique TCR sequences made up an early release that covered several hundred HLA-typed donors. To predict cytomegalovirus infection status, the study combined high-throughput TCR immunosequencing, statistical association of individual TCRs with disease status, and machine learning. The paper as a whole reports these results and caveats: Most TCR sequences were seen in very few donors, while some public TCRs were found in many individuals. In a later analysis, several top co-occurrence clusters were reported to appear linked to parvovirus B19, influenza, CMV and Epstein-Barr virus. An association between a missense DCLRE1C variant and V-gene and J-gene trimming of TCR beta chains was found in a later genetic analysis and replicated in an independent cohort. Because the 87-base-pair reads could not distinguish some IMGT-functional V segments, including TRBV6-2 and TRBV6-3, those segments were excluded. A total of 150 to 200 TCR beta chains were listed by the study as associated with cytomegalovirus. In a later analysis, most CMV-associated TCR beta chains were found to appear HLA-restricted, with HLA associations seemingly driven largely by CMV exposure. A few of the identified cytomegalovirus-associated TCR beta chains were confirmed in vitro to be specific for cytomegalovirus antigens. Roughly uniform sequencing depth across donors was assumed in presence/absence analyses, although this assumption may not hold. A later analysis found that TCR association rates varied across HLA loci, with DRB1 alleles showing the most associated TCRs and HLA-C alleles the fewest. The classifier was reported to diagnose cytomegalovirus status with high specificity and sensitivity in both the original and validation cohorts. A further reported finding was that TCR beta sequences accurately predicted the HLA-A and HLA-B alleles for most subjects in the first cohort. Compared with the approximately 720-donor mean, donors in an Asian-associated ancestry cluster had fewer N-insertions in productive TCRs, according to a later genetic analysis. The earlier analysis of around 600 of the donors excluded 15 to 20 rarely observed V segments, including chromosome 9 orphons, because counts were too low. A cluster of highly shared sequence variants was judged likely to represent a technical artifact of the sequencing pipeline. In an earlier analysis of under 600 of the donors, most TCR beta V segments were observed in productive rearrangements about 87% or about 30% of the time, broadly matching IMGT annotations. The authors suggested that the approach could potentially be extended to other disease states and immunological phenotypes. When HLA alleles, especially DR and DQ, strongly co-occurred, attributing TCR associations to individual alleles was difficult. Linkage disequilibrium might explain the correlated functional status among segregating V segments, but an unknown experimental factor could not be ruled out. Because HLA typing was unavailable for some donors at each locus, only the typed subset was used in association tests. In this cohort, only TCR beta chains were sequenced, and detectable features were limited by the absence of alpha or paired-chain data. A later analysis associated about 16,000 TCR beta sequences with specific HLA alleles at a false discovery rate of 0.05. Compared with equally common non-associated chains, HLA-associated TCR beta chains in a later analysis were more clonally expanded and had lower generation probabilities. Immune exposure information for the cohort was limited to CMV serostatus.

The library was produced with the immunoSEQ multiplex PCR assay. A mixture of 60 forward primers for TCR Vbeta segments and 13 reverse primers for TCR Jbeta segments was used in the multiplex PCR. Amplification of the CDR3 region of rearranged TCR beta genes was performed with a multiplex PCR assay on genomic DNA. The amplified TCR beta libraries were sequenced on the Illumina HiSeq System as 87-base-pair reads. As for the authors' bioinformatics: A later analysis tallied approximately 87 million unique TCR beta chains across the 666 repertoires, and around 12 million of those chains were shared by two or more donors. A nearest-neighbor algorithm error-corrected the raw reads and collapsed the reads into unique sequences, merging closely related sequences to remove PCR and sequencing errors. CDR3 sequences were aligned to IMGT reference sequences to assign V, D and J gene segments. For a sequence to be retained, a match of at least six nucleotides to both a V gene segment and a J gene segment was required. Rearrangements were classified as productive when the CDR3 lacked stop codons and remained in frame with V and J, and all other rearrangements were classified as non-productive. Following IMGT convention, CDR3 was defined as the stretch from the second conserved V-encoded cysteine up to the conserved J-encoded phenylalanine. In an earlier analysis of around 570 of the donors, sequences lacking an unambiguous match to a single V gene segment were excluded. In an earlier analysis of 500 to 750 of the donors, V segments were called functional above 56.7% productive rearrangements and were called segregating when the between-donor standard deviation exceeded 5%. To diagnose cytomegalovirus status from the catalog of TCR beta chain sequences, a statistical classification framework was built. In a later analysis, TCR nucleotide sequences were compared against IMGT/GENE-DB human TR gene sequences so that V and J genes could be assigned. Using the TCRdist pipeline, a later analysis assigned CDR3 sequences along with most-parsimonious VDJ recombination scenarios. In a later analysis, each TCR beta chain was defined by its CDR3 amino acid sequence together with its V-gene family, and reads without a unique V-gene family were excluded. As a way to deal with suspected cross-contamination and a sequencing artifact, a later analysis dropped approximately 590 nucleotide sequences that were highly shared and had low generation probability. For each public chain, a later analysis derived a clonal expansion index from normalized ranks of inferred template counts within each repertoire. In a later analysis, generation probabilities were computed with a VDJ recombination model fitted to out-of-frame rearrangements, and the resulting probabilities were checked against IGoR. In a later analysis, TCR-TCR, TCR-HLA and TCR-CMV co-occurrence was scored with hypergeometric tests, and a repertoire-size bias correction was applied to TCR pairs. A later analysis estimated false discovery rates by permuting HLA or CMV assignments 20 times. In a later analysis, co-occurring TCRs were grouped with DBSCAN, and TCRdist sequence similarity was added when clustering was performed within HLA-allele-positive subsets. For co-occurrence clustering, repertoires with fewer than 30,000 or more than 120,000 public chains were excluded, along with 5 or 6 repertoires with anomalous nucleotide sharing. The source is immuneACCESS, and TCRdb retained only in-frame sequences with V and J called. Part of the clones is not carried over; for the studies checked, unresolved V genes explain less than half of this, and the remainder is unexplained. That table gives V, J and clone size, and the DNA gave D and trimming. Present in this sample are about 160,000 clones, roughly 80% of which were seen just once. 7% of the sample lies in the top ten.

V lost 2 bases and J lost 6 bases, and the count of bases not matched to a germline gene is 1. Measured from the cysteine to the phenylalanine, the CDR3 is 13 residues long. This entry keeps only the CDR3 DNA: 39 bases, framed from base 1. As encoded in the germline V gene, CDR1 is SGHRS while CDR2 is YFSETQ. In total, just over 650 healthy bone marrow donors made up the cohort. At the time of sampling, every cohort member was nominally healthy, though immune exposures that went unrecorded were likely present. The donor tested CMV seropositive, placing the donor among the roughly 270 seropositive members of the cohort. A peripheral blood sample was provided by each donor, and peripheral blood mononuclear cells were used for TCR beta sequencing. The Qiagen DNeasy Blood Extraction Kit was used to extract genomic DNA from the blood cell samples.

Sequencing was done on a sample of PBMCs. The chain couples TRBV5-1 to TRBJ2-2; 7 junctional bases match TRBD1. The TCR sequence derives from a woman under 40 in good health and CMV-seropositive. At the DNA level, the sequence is TGCGCCAGCAGCTTAGGGGGCGCCGGGGAGCTGTTTTTT. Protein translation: CASSLGGAGELFF.